Sequencing of this T cell receptor (beta chain) was carried out in a study of shared T cell receptors in the human thymus. The CDR3 has 11 residues. Germline loops: CDR1 DFQATT, CDR2 SNEGSKA (reference sequence). The V end was cut by 5 bases, the J end by 8 bases, with 12 bases between. Method: immunoSEQ multiplex PCR; TCRdb's copy keeps in-frame clones and lacks some. The sample consists of 700,000 or so clones, 70% to 90% of them appearing once. These data were likewise used in another study, on human thymus T cells.

The sequence came from a girl less than two years old with a congenital heart defect. This chain links TRBV20-1 with TRBJ1-2, with D possibly being TRBD1 (5 bases). Input material: thymocytes. CDR3 coding DNA: TGCAGTGCTTTCAGGGCGGAGGGCTACACCTTC. Translation: CSAFRAEGYTF.